Below are 19 T cell receptor beta chains sequenced from a single sample in a study of blood T cell repertoires in COVID-19. Measured with immunoSEQ multiplex PCR; TCRdb has only the in-frame clones, and not every one. This table holds approximately 200,000 clones, around 79% found once. The sample consisted of peripheral blood. The receptors derive from a woman in her thirties or forties with COVID-19, enrolled during active disease.

The chain joins TRBV5-1 to TRBJ1-2; 9 positions match TRBD1. The length of the CDR3 is 18 residues. J gave up 8 bases and V 0 bases, and 17 bases lay outside the gene matches. In germline, CDR1 is SGHRS, CDR2 YFSETQ. CDR3 amino acids: CASSLAWQGTGSRGGYTF. As DNA, the CDR3 is TGCGCCAGCAGCTTGGCCTGGCAAGGGACAGGGAGTAGAGGAGGCTACACCTTC.

V and J are TRBV4-3 and TRBJ1-2; D is undetermined. Per the germline V gene, CDR1 is LGHNA and CDR2 is YSLEER. The ends were cut back, 0 bases at V and 0 bases at J, with 11 bases in the middle. CDR3 length: 16 amino acids. This chain's CDR3 is CASSQDPATANYGYTF. The CDR3 DNA reads TGCGCCAGCAGCCAAGATCCGGCCACAGCTAACTATGGCTACACCTTC.

V and J are TRBV11-1 and TRBJ2-7, with 12 positions matching TRBD2. J was trimmed by 4 bases and V by 2 bases; bases with no gene match: 6. This CDR3 has 16 amino acids. The germline V gene has CDR1 SGHAT and CDR2 FQDESV (reference sequence). The CDR3 is CASSLTSGGPGYEQYF. In nucleotides, the CDR3 is TGTGCCAGCAGCTTAACTAGCGGGGGGCCGGGGTACGAGCAGTACTTC.

This sequence joins TRBV30 and TRBJ2-7; D might be TRBD1 (5 bases). V gave up 0 bases and J gave up 5 bases, with 11 bases separating them. Germline loops: CDR1 GTSNPN, CDR2 SVGIG (reference sequence). The CDR3 runs to 13 residues. The CDR3 spells CAWSVQRGNEQYF. The CDR3 nucleotides are TGTGCCTGGAGTGTACAAAGGGGCAACGAGCAGTACTTC.

The chain couples TRBV7-2 to TRBJ2-3, with D unclear. Trimming removed 3 bases from V and 4 bases from J, with 8 bases in between. Looked up from germline, CDR1 is SGHTA and CDR2 is FQGNSA. CDR3 length equals 13 residues. In nucleotides, the CDR3 is TGTGCCAGCAGCTTTAGCACGGCAGATACGCAGTATTTT. This sequence encodes CASSFSTADTQYF. Supplemented by reference TRBV7-2 and TRBJ2-3, the full variable domain reads GAGVSQSPSNKVTEKGKDVELRCDPISGHTALYWYRQSLGQGLEFLIYFQGNSAPDKSGLPSDRFSAERTGGSVSTLTIQRTQQEDSAVYLCASSFSTADTQYFGPGTRLTVL.

This clone appeared a single time. The chain couples TRBV12-3 or TRBV12-4 to TRBJ2-7, with D possibly being TRBD2 (6 bases). The ends were cut back, 7 bases at V and 6 bases at J, with 13 bases in the middle. The CDR3 sequence is 12 residues long. CDR3 nucleotide sequence: TGTGCCAGCAATCCGCAGGGAGGCGAGCAGTACTTC. Protein sequence: CASNPQGGEQYF.

In its sample, this clone was seen a few times. V usage is TRBV19 and J usage is TRBJ1-5, with 8 bases identical to TRBD1. Trimming removed 5 bases from V and 6 bases from J; junction bases left unmatched: 9. The CDR3 contains 15 residues. Per germline, CDR1 LNHDA and CDR2 SQIVND (reference sequence). The CDR3 bases are TGTGCCAGTAGTTTCTCGACAGGGGCGGGTCAGCCCCAGCATTTT. Its translation: CASSFSTGAGQPQHF.

The chain carries TRBV7-2 and TRBJ1-3, with D unclear. The CDR3 runs 14 residues. Germline-derived CDR1 and CDR2 are SGHTA and FQGNSA. The germline V and J ends were trimmed by 0 bases and 4 bases, with 7 bases remaining between them. The CDR3 region has the DNA TGTGCCAGCAGCTTAGCTACAGCCGGAAACACCATATATTTT. Residues: CASSLATAGNTIYF.

The chain is built from TRBV5-1 and TRBJ2-3; TRBD2 matches at 8 bases. CDR3 length equals 14 residues. The ends lost 4 bases at V and 6 bases at J; junction bases unmatched: 7. Germline lookup yields CDR1 SGHRS and CDR2 YFSETQ. This CDR3 reads CASSKGLDMDTQYF. The DNA for the CDR3 is TGCGCCAGCAGCAAGGGACTAGATATGGATACGCAGTATTTT.

This clone has just a few counts. The rearrangement uses TRBV27 and TRBJ2-1; possibly TRBD2 for D (5 bases). The germline V and J ends were trimmed by 5 bases and 9 bases, with 17 bases remaining between them. The CDR3 is made up of 14 amino acids. Germline V gives CDR1 MNHEY, CDR2 SMNVEV (reference sequence). The CDR3 loop reads CASSPPMLAGEQFF. The CDR3 DNA follows: TGTGCCAGCAGTCCCCCGATGCTAGCTGGTGAGCAGTTCTTC.

The chain links TRBV7-9 to TRBJ2-1; TRBD2 might be the D (6 bases). Trimming removed 5 bases at V and 4 bases at J, with 15 bases between. Germline assignment: CDR1 SEHNR and CDR2 FQNEAQ (reference sequence). The CDR3 totals 15 residues. This chain's CDR3 is CASSGGPLLYNEQFF. The CDR3 nucleotides are TGTGCCAGCAGCGGAGGGCCCCTCCTTTACAATGAGCAGTTCTTC.

This clone has more than one count but fewer than ten. The chain is built from TRBV4-2 and TRBJ2-7, with D unresolved. CDR3 length: 14 residues. Germline assignment: CDR1 LGHNA and CDR2 YNFKEQ. With 0 bases removed from V and 1 base from J, the gap between germline ends came to 7 bases. The CDR3 nucleotides are TGTGCCAGCAGCCAAGAGGGCAGATCCTACGAGCAGTACTTC. Amino acid sequence: CASSQEGRSYEQYF.

The J gene is TRBJ1-1, the V gene TRBV6-5, with TRBD1 identical over 9 bases. V was clipped by 2 bases and J by 5 bases; unmatched bases: 6. Germline V gives CDR1 MNHEY, CDR2 SVGAGI. This CDR3 spans 15 amino acids. CDR3 coding DNA: TGTGCCAGCAGTTACGACAGGGGGGTGGGTACTGAAGCTTTCTTT. This encodes CASSYDRGVGTEAFF.

J is TRBJ2-1 and V is TRBV24-1, with 11 bases fitting TRBD2. This CDR3 spans 16 amino acids. After removal of 5 bases from V and 3 bases from J, the junction contained 5 bases not matched to a gene. Germline V CDR1 and CDR2: KGHDR, SFDVKD. The CDR3 region is CATSGLGLAGYNEQFF. Written as DNA, the CDR3 is TGTGCCACCAGTGGCCTAGGACTAGCGGGCTACAATGAGCAGTTCTTC.

This rearrangement joins TRBV6-5 to TRBJ2-2; TRBD1 is a possible D gene (5 bases). The CDR3 extends over 15 amino acids. Germline CDR1 is MNHEY and CDR2 is SVGAGI. The V end lost 2 bases, the J end lost 1 base, and 8 bases lay between the germline ends. This chain's CDR3 is CASSYLGRNTGELFF. The CDR3 DNA sequence: TGTGCCAGCAGTTACCTGGGGCGGAACACCGGGGAGCTGTTTTTT.

Ten or more counts support this clone. The genes are TRBV9 and TRBJ1-2, with TRBD1 matching 9 bases. The CDR3 runs 15 residues. The V and J ends lost 3 bases and 5 bases, in that order; junction bases with no gene match: 8. CDR1 SGDLS and CDR2 YYNGEE come from the germline V gene. CDR3 region: CASSERDRESYGYTF. The CDR3 DNA sequence: TGTGCCAGCAGCGAGAGGGACAGGGAGTCATATGGCTACACCTTC.

This clone was seen once. The V gene is TRBV9, the J gene TRBJ2-3; 11 bases map to TRBD2. The V gene's germline CDR1 is SGDLS and CDR2 YYNGEE. After removal of 3 bases from V and 6 bases from J, the junction contained 9 bases not matched to a gene. CDR3 length equals 16 residues. The CDR3 sequence: CASSAMGLAESDTQYF. In DNA form, the CDR3 reads TGTGCCAGCAGCGCAATGGGACTAGCGGAATCGGATACGCAGTATTTT.

This chain connects TRBV6-1 to TRBJ2-2; 14 positions match TRBD2. Germline V gene lookup returns CDR1 MNHNS and CDR2 SASEGT. V shed 4 bases, J shed 1 base, and the junction held 8 bases outside the gene matches. The CDR3 loop spans 19 amino acids. The DNA for the CDR3 is TGTGCCAGCAGTGGCCGAAGGACTAGCGGGGGGCAGAACACCGGGGAGCTGTTTTTT. Its translation: CASSGRRTSGGQNTGELFF.

This chain links TRBV6-2 or TRBV6-3 with TRBJ1-2; the D gene is possibly TRBD1 (5 bases). Trimming shortened V by 0 bases and J by 0 bases, and 17 bases separated the two germline ends. The CDR3 covers 18 residues. CDR1 is MNHEY, CDR2 SVGEGT, per germline. The chain's CDR3 is CASSYSRTYQPTNYGYTF. The CDR3 DNA reads TGTGCCAGCAGTTACTCCAGGACATACCAACCCACTAACTATGGCTACACCTTC.